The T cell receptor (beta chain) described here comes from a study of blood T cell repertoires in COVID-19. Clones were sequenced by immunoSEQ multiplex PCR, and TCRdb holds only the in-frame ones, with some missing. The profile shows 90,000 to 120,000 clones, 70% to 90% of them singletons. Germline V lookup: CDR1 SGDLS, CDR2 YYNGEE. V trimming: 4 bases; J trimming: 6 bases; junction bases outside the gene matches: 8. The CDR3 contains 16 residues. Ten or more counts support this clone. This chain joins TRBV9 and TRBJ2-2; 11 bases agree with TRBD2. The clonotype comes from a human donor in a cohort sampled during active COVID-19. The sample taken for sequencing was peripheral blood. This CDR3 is CASSPRGSGGAGELFF. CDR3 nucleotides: TGTGCCAGCAGCCCTCGGGGTAGCGGGGGGGCCGGGGAGCTGTTTTTT. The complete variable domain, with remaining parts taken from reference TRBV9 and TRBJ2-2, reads DSGVTQTPKHLITATGQRVTLRCSPRSGDLSVYWYQQSLDQGLQFLIQYYNGEERAKGNILERFSAQQFPDLHSELNLSSLELGDSALYFCASSPRGSGGAGELFFGEGSRLTVL.